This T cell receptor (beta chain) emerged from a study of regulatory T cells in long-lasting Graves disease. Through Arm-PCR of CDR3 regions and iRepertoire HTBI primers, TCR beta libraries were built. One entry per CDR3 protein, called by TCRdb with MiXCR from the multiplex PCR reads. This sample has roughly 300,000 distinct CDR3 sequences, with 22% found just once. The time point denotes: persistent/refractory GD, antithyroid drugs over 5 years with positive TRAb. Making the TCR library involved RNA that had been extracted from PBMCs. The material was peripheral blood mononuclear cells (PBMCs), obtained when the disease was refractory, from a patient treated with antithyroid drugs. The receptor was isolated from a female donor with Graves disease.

For the CDR3, the DNA is TGTGCCAGCAGCCAGGCAAGGACCCGCCAAGAGACCCAGTACTTC. Translated, it gives CASSQARTRQETQYF. The V gene is TRBV3-1, the J gene TRBJ2-5; D gene uncertain. The V end was cut by 3 bases, the J end by 1 base, with 12 bases between. CDR1 LGHDT and CDR2 YNNKEL come from the germline V gene (reference sequence). The CDR3 is made up of 15 amino acids.